This T cell receptor (beta chain) comes out of a study of cytomegalovirus exposure and HLA in healthy donors. The CDR3 contains 15 residues. Germline V gene lookup returns CDR1 MDHEN and CDR2 SYDVKM. Trimming left V 3 bases short and J 1 base short, with 9 bases between. Study results and limitations: Rarity characterized most TCR sequences, yet some public TCRs appeared in many donors. Researchers reported from a later analysis that most CMV-associated TCR beta chains appeared HLA-restricted. Researchers catalogued some 160 TCR beta chains as cytomegalovirus-associated. Data from an earlier analysis indicated that most TCR beta V segments were productive either about 90% or about 30% of the time.

PCR involved 60 Vbeta and 13 Jbeta primers. The protocol was immunoSEQ multiplex PCR, while the TCRdb copy is restricted to in-frame clones and leaves out a portion. This table has 35,000 or so clones, 81% appearing once. For this clone: Its antigen remains unknown.

This chain connects TRBV28 to TRBJ1-4; the D gene is possibly TRBD1 (5 bases). This TCR was sampled from a woman between 35 and 50 years old in good health and CMV-seronegative. Sequencing was performed on PBMCs. The CDR3 region is CASSFLRETNEKLFF. For the CDR3, the DNA is TGTGCCAGCAGTTTCCTCAGGGAAACTAATGAAAAACTGTTTTTT.